This is a list of T cell receptor beta chains from one sample in a study of monozygotic twins with inflammatory bowel disease. TCRdb processed the 5' RACE reads again and assigns one entry to each CDR3 protein, with no DNA. Its table lists nearly 450,000 distinct CDR3 sequences. Sequenced: blood. All receptors derive from a human donor with ulcerative colitis or Crohn's disease, or a healthy co-twin of an affected twin (not recorded which). The CDR3 runs from the conserved cysteine through the conserved F or W. Fields, in order: CDR3 length, J gene, V gene, CDR3 protein.

CDR3 length: 15
J gene: TRBJ2-2
V gene: TRBV12-5
CDR3 protein: CASGFEPRGTGELFF

CDR3 length: 15
J gene: TRBJ1-1
V gene: TRBV6-5
CDR3 protein: CASSYGQGGNTEAFF

CDR3 length: 14
J gene: TRBJ2-3
V gene: TRBV9
CDR3 protein: CASSVNWIADTQYF

CDR3 length: 15
J gene: TRBJ2-7
V gene: TRBV4-1
CDR3 protein: CASSQPWAGQNEQYF

CDR3 length: 16
J gene: TRBJ1-6
V gene: TRBV28
CDR3 protein: CASRGTGGSYNSPLHF

CDR3 length: 14
J gene: TRBJ1-1
V gene: TRBV3-1
CDR3 protein: CASSPRDGNTEAFF

CDR3 length: 13
J gene: TRBJ1-5
V gene: TRBV7-2
CDR3 protein: CASTDGGNQPQHF

CDR3 length: 12
J gene: TRBJ2-7
V gene: TRBV12-3/TRBV12-4
CDR3 protein: CASSLTGSEQYF

CDR3 length: 15
J gene: TRBJ2-3
V gene: TRBV24-1
CDR3 protein: CATSDPGQLPHTQYF

CDR3 length: 14
J gene: TRBJ2-1
V gene: TRBV27
CDR3 protein: CASSLTGSRNEQFF